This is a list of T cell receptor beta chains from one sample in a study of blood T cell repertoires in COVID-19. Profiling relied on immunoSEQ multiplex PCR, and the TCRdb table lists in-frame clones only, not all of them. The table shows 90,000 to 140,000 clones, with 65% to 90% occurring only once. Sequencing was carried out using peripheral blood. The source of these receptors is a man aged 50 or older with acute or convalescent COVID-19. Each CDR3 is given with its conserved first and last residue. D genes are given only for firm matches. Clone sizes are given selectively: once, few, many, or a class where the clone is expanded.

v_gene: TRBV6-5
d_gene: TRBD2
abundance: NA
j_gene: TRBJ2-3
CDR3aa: CASIRLAESTDTQYF
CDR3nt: TGTGCCAGCATAAGACTAGCGGAAAGCACAGATACGCAGTATTTT

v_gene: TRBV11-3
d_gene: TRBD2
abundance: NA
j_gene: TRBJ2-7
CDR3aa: CASSPRQASGNYEQYF
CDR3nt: TGTGCCAGCAGCCCAAGGCAGGCTAGCGGGAACTACGAGCAGTACTTC

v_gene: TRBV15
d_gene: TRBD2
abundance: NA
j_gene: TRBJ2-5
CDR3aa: CATSRNSGGAEETQYF
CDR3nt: TGTGCCACCAGCAGAAATAGCGGGGGGGCGGAAGAGACCCAGTACTTC

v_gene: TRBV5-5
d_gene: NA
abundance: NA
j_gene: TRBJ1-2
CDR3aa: CASSRDMGYDGYTF
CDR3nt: TGTGCCAGCAGTCGGGACATGGGTTACGATGGCTACACCTTC

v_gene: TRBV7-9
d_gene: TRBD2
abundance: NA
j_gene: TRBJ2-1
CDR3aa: CASSLGLAGGNEQFF
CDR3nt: TGTGCCAGCAGCTTGGGGCTAGCGGGAGGGAATGAGCAGTTCTTC

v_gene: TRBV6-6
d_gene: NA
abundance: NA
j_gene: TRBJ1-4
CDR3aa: CASSYMGGDGKLFF
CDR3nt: TGTGCCAGCAGTTACATGGGGGGAGACGGAAAACTGTTTTTT

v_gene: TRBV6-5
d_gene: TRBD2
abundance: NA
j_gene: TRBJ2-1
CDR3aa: CASRTTSGGDGEQFF
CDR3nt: TGTGCCAGCAGGACGACTAGCGGGGGGGACGGGGAGCAGTTCTTC

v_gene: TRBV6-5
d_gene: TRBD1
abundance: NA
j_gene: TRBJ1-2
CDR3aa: CASRQGVDGYTF
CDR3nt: TGTGCCAGCAGACAGGGGGTTGATGGCTACACCTTC

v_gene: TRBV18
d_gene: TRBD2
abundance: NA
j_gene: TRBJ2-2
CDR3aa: CASPTPGAGTNTGELFF
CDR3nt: TGTGCCAGCCCTACCCCGGGAGCGGGAACGAACACCGGGGAGCTGTTTTTT

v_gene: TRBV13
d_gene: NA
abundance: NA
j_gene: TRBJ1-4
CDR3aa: CASSPGGFREKLFF
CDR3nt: TGTGCCAGCAGCCCCGGGGGGTTTCGTGAAAAACTGTTTTTT

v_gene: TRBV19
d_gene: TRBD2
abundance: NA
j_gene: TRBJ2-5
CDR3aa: CASSIFTSGGPETQYF
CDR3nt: TGTGCCAGTAGTATATTTACTAGCGGGGGGCCAGAGACCCAGTACTTC

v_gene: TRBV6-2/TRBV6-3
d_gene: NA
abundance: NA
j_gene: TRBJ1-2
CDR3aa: CASSSEWGGPTF
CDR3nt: TGTGCCAGCAGTTCCGAGTGGGGGGGGCCCACCTTC

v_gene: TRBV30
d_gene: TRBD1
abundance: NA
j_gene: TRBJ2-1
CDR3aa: CAWSKTGTGGYNEQFF
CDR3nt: TGTGCCTGGAGTAAGACCGGGACAGGGGGATATAATGAGCAGTTCTTC

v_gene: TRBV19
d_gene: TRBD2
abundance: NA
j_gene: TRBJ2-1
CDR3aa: CASSYLPTSGSGKDEQFF
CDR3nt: TGTGCCAGTAGTTACCTACCCACTAGCGGGAGTGGCAAGGATGAGCAGTTCTTC

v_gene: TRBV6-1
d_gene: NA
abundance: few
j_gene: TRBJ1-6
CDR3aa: CASSDQGTPNSPLHF
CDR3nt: TGTGCCAGCAGTGACCAGGGAACACCTAATTCACCCCTCCACTTT

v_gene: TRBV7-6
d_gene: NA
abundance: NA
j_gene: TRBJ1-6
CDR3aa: CASSLAEDHPEGNSPLHF
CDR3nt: TGTGCCAGCAGCTTAGCGGAGGACCACCCGGAGGGTAATTCACCCCTCCACTTT

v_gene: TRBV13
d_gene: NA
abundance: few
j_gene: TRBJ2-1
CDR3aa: CASSFPEIAYNEQFF
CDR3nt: TGTGCCAGCAGCTTCCCGGAGATTGCCTACAATGAGCAGTTCTTC

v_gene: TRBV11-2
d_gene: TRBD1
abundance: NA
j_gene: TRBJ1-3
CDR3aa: CASSLVTGGIGLGNTIYF
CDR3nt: TGTGCCAGCAGCTTAGTAACAGGGGGCATCGGGCTTGGAAACACCATATATTTT

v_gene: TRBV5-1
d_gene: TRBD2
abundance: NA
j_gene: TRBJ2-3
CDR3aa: CASSLKGGLADTDTQYF
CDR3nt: TGCGCCAGCAGCTTGAAGGGCGGACTAGCGGACACAGATACGCAGTATTTT

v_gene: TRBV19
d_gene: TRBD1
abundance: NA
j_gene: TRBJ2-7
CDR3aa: CASRQPGQTIYEQYF
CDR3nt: TGTGCCAGTAGGCAACCGGGACAGACAATCTACGAGCAGTACTTC

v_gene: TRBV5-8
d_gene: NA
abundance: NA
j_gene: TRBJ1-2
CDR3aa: CASSLRGTRHYGYTF
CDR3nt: TGTGCCAGCAGCTTGCGGGGAACCAGACACTATGGCTACACCTTC

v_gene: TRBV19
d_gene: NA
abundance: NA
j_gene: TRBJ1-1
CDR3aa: CASSPQRVLNTEAFF
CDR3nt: TGTGCCAGTAGTCCCCAAAGAGTATTGAACACTGAAGCTTTCTTT

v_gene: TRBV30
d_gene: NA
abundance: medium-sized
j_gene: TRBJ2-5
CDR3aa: CAWSVNRIQETQYF
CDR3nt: TGTGCCTGGAGTGTAAACAGGATACAAGAGACCCAGTACTTC

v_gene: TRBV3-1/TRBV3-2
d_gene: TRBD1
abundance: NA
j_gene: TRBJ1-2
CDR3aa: CASSSRQGSYGYTF
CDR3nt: TGTGCCAGCAGCTCCCGACAGGGGTCCTATGGCTACACCTTC

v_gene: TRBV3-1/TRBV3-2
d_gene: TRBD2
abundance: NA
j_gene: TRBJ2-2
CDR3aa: CASSHAGGTTGELFF
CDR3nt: TGTGCCAGCAGCCATGCGGGAGGGACCACCGGGGAGCTGTTTTTT